These 8 T cell receptor beta chains were sequenced from one sample in a study of T cells expressing NK-cell markers. TCRdb reprocessed the 5' RACE reads; each CDR3 protein has one entry and no DNA is given. This sample's clone table lists roughly 350,000 distinct CDR3 sequences. The sample was blood T cells: a sorted CD56 or NKG2C T cell subset, CD4+ or CD8+ T cells, or bulk PBMC T cells (not recorded which). The receptor set was obtained from a man aged 18 to 69 in good health.

The chain recombines TRBV18 with TRBJ2-1; without DNA, the TCRdb call of TRBD1 cannot be checked. Germline V lookup: CDR1 KGHSH, CDR2 LQKENI. The CDR3 extends over 12 amino acids. CDR3 sequence: CASSPQGNEQFF. The full variable domain, in which reference TRBV18 and TRBJ2-1 provide the parts outside the CDR3, is NAGVMQNPRHLVRRRGQEARLRCSPMKGHSHVYWYRQLPEEGLKFMVYLQKENIIDESGMPKERFSAEFPKEGPSILRIQQVVRGDSAAYFCASSPQGNEQFFGPGTRLTVL.

The V gene is TRBV3-1, the J gene TRBJ2-1; TCRdb proposes TRBD1, but this gene call is untestable without DNA. Per the germline V gene, CDR1 is LGHDT and CDR2 is YNNKEL (reference sequence). This CDR3 spans 15 amino acids. This CDR3 reads CASSQPGALNNEQFF.

This chain uses TRBV12-5 with TRBJ2-1; TCRdb outputs TRBD1, but without DNA this stays unchecked. Germline V gene data show CDR1 as LGHNT and CDR2 as FRNRAP. CDR3 length: 17 residues. CDR3 residues: CASGLVLWDRGGNEQFF.

V and J are TRBV7-3 and TRBJ2-2; lacking DNA, the TRBD1 call made by TCRdb goes unchecked. Germline CDR1 is SGHTA and CDR2 is FQGTGA. This CDR3 spans 14 amino acids. The CDR3 sequence: CASSLQGNFGELFF.

The gene calls are TRBV20-1 and TRBJ2-7. The CDR3 consists of 12 residues. Per the germline V gene, CDR1 is DFQATT and CDR2 is SNEGSKA (reference sequence). CDR3: CSGRQNNYEQYF.

The chain uses TRBV20-1 and TRBJ2-7; TCRdb names TRBD1, which stays unverified in the absence of DNA. Germline assignment: CDR1 DFQATT and CDR2 SNEGSKA (reference sequence). The CDR3 length is 13 residues. The CDR3 here is CSASGTFEDEQYF.

The chain has TRBV5-1 and TRBJ2-7; TCRdb's D gene call, TRBD2, goes unchecked for lack of DNA. Germline V gene data show CDR1 as SGHRS and CDR2 as YFSETQ. The CDR3 covers 17 residues. CDR3 in amino acids: CASSPGTSGGPGFEQYF.

CDR3 region: CASSIDTSNGYTF. The chain links TRBV6-1 to TRBJ1-2. The CDR3 is made up of 13 amino acids. Looked up from germline, CDR1 is MNHNS and CDR2 is SASEGT.